Listed below are T cell receptor beta chains from one sample, sequenced in a study of spatial heterogeneity in lung cancer. TCRdb re-derived calls from the 5' RACE reads in MiXCR, one entry per CDR3 protein. The sample shows approximately 41,000 distinct CDR3 sequences, roughly a tenth of them seen only once. This material consisted of PBMCs, taken at follow-up. The receptors originated from a female donor with early-stage non-small cell lung cancer. CDR3s include the opening cysteine and the closing phenylalanine or tryptophan. Fields, in order: clone size, D gene, V gene, J gene, CDR3 protein, CDR3 DNA. A D gene is named only where the DNA matches it firmly. The size entry is marked missing in some rows and otherwise reads once, few, many or a size class.

many,-,TRBV6-1,TRBJ1-1,CASSGSGANAKAFF,TGTGCCAGCAGTGGTTCAGGCGCCAACGCTAAAGCTTTCTTT
many,-,TRBV28,TRBJ2-5,CASSRVETQYF,TGTGCCAGCAGTAGGGTAGAGACCCAGTACTTC
-,TRBD2,TRBV28,TRBJ2-3,CASTPTSGGAEDTQYF,TGTGCCAGCACCCCGACTAGCGGGGGGGCGGAGGATACGCAGTATTTT
many,TRBD1,TRBV23-1,TRBJ2-7,CASRSKQGESYEQYF,TGCGCCAGCAGGTCAAAACAGGGGGAATCCTACGAGCAGTACTTC
many,TRBD2,TRBV6-5,TRBJ2-2,CASSALLAGITGELFF,TGTGCCAGCAGCGCCTTACTAGCGGGGATTACCGGGGAGCTGTTTTTT
many,TRBD1,TRBV24-1,TRBJ2-5,CATSDPTAGQGAETQYF,TGTGCCACCAGTGACCCGACCGCGGGACAGGGGGCAGAGACCCAGTACTTC
few,TRBD2,TRBV20-1,TRBJ2-3,CSGIFSGKSTDTQYF,TGCAGTGGTATTTTTAGCGGGAAAAGCACAGATACGCAGTATTTT
many,-,TRBV4-2,TRBJ1-2,CASSQDENPGYGYTF,TGTGCCAGCAGCCAAGACGAAAACCCAGGATACGGCTACACCTTC
-,TRBD1,TRBV30,TRBJ1-5,CAWSATKTGGRSNQPQHF,TGTGCCTGGAGTGCCACGAAAACAGGGGGCAGGAGCAATCAGCCCCAGCATTTT
few,-,TRBV5-1,TRBJ2-2,CASSLLSQGSTGELFF,TGCGCCAGCAGCTTGCTCTCGCAGGGAAGCACCGGGGAGCTGTTTTTT
many,-,TRBV28,TRBJ2-7,CASSLLYGRGPGGEQYF,TGTGCCAGCAGTTTACTCTATGGGCGGGGGCCCGGAGGGGAGCAGTACTTC
many,TRBD2,TRBV11-2,TRBJ2-3,CASSLRTSGSDTQYF,TGTGCCAGCAGCTTGAGGACTAGCGGGTCGGATACGCAGTATTTT
many,TRBD1,TRBV7-2,TRBJ2-1,CASTPRQGARNEQFF,TGTGCCAGCACACCCCGACAGGGGGCTCGCAATGAGCAGTTCTTC